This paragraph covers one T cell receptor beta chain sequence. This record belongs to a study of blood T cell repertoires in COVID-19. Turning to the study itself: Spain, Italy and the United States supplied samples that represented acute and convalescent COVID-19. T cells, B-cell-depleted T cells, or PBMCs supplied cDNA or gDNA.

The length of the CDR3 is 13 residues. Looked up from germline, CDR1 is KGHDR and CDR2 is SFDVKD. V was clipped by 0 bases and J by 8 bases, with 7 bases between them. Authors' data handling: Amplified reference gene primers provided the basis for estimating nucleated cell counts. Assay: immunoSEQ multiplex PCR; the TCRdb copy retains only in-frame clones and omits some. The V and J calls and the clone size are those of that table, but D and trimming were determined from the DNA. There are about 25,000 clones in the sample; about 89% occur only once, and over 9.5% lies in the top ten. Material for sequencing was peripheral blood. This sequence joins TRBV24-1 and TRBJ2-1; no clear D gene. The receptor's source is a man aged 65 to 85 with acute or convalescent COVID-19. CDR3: CATSDLVSDEQFF. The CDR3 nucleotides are TGTGCCACCAGTGATTTGGTCAGCGATGAGCAGTTCTTC.